The rows below give T cell receptor beta chains drawn from one sample of a study of T cell responses to AZD1222 COVID-19 vaccine. Profiling relied on immunoSEQ multiplex PCR, and the TCRdb table lists in-frame clones only, not all of them. Among some 120,000 clones, about nine tenths were seen once, and the ten largest hold approximately 8%. The material sequenced was peripheral blood, taken on day 0 of AZD1222 vaccination. These receptors were taken from an adult in good health. Each CDR3 is given with its conserved first and last residue. D genes are given only for firm matches.

>TRBD1|TRBV13
CASSPGTGNQETQYF
>-|TRBV6-5
CASKGTLGTGELFF
>-|TRBV27
CASSLSSGANGYTF
>TRBD2|TRBV14
CASSRRLAGETQYF
>-|TRBV24-1
CATSDLRGRDRVMNTEAFF
>-|TRBV14
CASSQAGRANYGYTF
>-|TRBV6-5
CASRLPGGGKLFF
>TRBD1|TRBV28
CASRPGGVPYNSPLHF
>TRBD1|TRBV6-4
CASTKQGSANEKLFF
>TRBD2|TRBV7-9
CASSLVLGGYNEQFF